This T cell receptor (beta chain) appears in the sequencing data of a study of blood T cell repertoires in COVID-19. Looked up from germline, CDR1 is KGHDR and CDR2 is SFDVKD. The J segment lost 3 bases and the V segment lost 5 bases, leaving 8 bases of the junction unmatched. This CDR3 comprises 16 residues. Here immunoSEQ multiplex PCR was the method, and the copy in TCRdb shows in-frame clones only, minus some. Counted here are around 200,000 clones, roughly 89% occurring once; the ten biggest clones make up over 3%. Sequencing was carried out using PBMCs or T cells enriched from blood (not recorded which). This clonotype originated in a woman aged 35 to 49 with acute COVID-19. V usage is TRBV24-1 and J usage is TRBJ2-1, with 8 bases aligning to TRBD2. CDR3 nucleotides: TGTGCCACCAGTGCGTCGACTAGCGAATACTACAATGAGCAGTTCTTC. Amino acids: CATSASTSEYYNEQFF.